Described below is a single T cell receptor beta chain sequence and its context. This sample was included in a study of beta chain features in type 1 diabetes. Of the isolated RNA, all was reverse transcribed, and so the sequenced material was expressed TCRB transcripts. Sequencing was performed with immunoSEQ multiplex PCR; in TCRdb, only in-frame clones are kept and a portion is missing. The sample has 430,000 or so clones, approximately 10% seen once; the top ten hold 0.035% to 0.05%. V was cut by 3 bases and J by 5 bases, with 13 bases left in between. The CDR3 totals 15 residues. CDR1 and CDR2 (germline): MGHDK, SYGVNS.

This TCR was recovered from a woman aged 18-29 years in good health. Input material: naive CD4+ T cells from blood. The genes are TRBV25-1 and TRBJ1-4; the D gene is possibly TRBD1 (5 bases). The CDR3 DNA follows: TGTGCCAGCAGTGACCCCGGGACGTTAAATGAAAAACTGTTTTTT. It is translated as CASSDPGTLNEKLFF.